This entry lists 21 T cell receptor beta chains sequenced from one sample in a study of response to subunit inactivated influenza vaccine (dated by TCRdb to 2016 to 2018). The library was produced with RT-PCR. The listed sequencing device is Illumina HiSeq 2500. TCRdb took the public reads, trimmed them with fastp at Q25, ran MiXCR for clone calling and kept in-frame beta chains. One record per CDR3 amino acid sequence lists the most common genes and DNA. The sample has 650,000 to 800,000 distinct CDR3 sequences on record, about 15% of them singletons. The leading ten clones occupy roughly 6.4% of the sample. The sequences come from PBMCs from blood, collected 14 to 15 days before vaccination. These receptors originate from a man aged 45-65 years who received an inactivated influenza vaccine. Donor details come from another sample of the same person, matched by shared clones.

The chain couples TRBV29-1 to TRBJ2-7; 9 bases agree with TRBD1. Losses at the gene ends were 7 bases for V and 0 bases for J; bases not matched to a gene: 7. Germline values: CDR1 SQVTM, CDR2 ANQGSEA. The CDR3 runs to 14 residues. In nucleotides, the CDR3 is TGCAGCGCCCAACCGGGACAGGGCTCCTACGAGCAGTACTTC. Translating gives CSAQPGQGSYEQYF.

The chain combines TRBV6-2 or TRBV6-3 with TRBJ1-2; D is uncertain. Trimming took off 0 bases at V and 4 bases at J, with 15 bases between the two ends. The length of the CDR3 is 16 residues. CDR1 is MNHEY, CDR2 SVGEGT, per germline. The CDR3 protein is CASSYSAGNPSYGYTF. The CDR3 nucleotides read TGTGCCAGCAGTTACTCGGCAGGCAACCCAAGCTATGGCTACACCTTC.

This clonotype was observed a handful of times. This chain links TRBV9 with TRBJ2-1; a weak D match, TRBD2 (7 bases). V was shortened by 0 bases and J by 4 bases, with 20 bases between the two germline ends. Germline V CDR1 and CDR2: SGDLS, YYNGEE. CDR3 length: 18 residues. The CDR3 region has the DNA TGTGCCAGCAGCGTAGATCGGGGGGCTGGATTCGAGTACAATGAGCAGTTCTTC. It yields the protein CASSVDRGAGFEYNEQFF.

This clonotype was seen a few times. The chain combines TRBV5-1 with TRBJ2-5; D is ambiguous. The CDR3 is made up of 14 amino acids. Trimming stripped 1 base from V and 4 bases from J, with 11 bases between. From germline, CDR1 is SGHRS and CDR2 YFSETQ. The CDR3 reads CASSLRSDRETQYF. CDR3 DNA sequence: TGCGCCAGCAGCTTGAGGTCTGATCGAGAGACCCAGTACTTC.

This clonotype was counted at least ten times. The chain combines TRBV20-1 with TRBJ2-7; D is possibly TRBD1 (5 bases). This CDR3 region has 15 residues. Trimming removed 1 base from V and 2 bases from J, with 15 bases in between. Germline loops: CDR1 DFQATT, CDR2 SNEGSKA (reference sequence). In DNA form, the CDR3 reads TGCAGTGCTAGAGCGTACAGGACGGAGACCTACGAGCAGTACTTC. Encoded protein: CSARAYRTETYEQYF.

This clonotype occurred many times. The chain has TRBV5-1 and TRBJ1-2; TRBD1 matches at 8 bases. Trimming removed 3 bases from V and 2 bases from J; junction bases left unmatched: 6. The CDR3 is 15 residues long. Germline-derived CDR1 and CDR2 are SGHRS and YFSETQ. Written as DNA, the CDR3 is TGCGCCAGCAGCTCCCAGGGGGCGAAGAACTATGGCTACACCTTC. Protein sequence: CASSSQGAKNYGYTF.

The V and J genes are TRBV11-2 and TRBJ2-2; D remains unclear. Germline V CDR1 and CDR2: SGHAT, FQNNGV. CDR3 length: 13 amino acids. V lost 0 bases, J lost 6 bases, and 5 bases lay in between. DNA for the CDR3: TGTGCCAGCAGCTTAGATTGGCCCGGGGAGCTGTTTTTT. The encoded protein is CASSLDWPGELFF.

This clonotype was detected ten times or more. The chain recombines TRBV6-1 with TRBJ2-5; the D gene is possibly TRBD1 (5 bases). CDR1 is MNHNS and CDR2 is SASEGT in the germline V gene. Trimming removed 8 bases from V and 0 bases from J, with 13 bases in between. The CDR3 is 14 residues long. For the CDR3, the DNA is TGTGCCAGCGCAGGACACCTGTACCAAGAGACCCAGTACTTC. It specifies CASAGHLYQETQYF.

The V call is TRBV18, the J call TRBJ2-7; D not certain. Looked up from germline, CDR1 is KGHSH and CDR2 is LQKENI. The CDR3 sequence is 16 residues long. Trimming stripped 2 bases from V and 6 bases from J, with 20 bases between. CDR3 region: CASSPIGIARSAEQYF. The CDR3 DNA sequence: TGTGCCAGCTCACCAATAGGTATCGCTAGGTCGGCCGAGCAGTACTTC.

This clonotype was counted ten times or more. The chain carries TRBV20-1 and TRBJ2-7; D is perhaps TRBD1 (5 bases). CDR1 and CDR2 (germline): DFQATT, SNEGSKA (reference sequence). There are 15 residues in the CDR3. Trimming left V 0 bases short and J 6 bases short, with 18 bases between. CDR3 nucleotides: TGCAGTGCTAGAGATCGGAGTCAGGGAAAACCCGAGCAGTACTTC. Protein product: CSARDRSQGKPEQYF.

DNA for the CDR3: TGTGCCACCAGTGGCCCCGGAGAGACCCAGTACTTC. Its protein product is CATSGPGETQYF. The chain recombines TRBV24-1 with TRBJ2-5; no reliable D call. CDR3 size: 12 residues. Germline loops: CDR1 KGHDR, CDR2 SFDVKD. Trimming took off 5 bases at V and 4 bases at J, with 7 bases between the two ends.

The chain couples TRBV15 to TRBJ1-2; D not certain. The germline V and J ends were trimmed by 0 bases and 11 bases, with 10 bases remaining between them. The CDR3 extends over 12 amino acids. Germline values: CDR1 LNHNV, CDR2 YYDKDF (reference sequence). This chain's CDR3 is CATSRDRFSYTF. CDR3 coding DNA: TGTGCCACCAGCAGAGATCGATTTTCATACACCTTC.

This rearrangement joins TRBV18 to TRBJ2-3; no firm D call. Trimming removed 6 bases from V and 2 bases from J, with 12 bases in between. There are 14 residues in the CDR3. From germline, CDR1 is KGHSH and CDR2 LQKENI. The CDR3 is CASSLDRHTDTQYF. The CDR3 DNA follows: TGTGCCAGCTCCCTCGATCGGCACACAGATACGCAGTATTTT.

This clonotype came up a few times. This sequence joins TRBV5-5 and TRBJ2-5; either TRBD1 or TRBD2 may fit D (5 bases each). Germline values: CDR1 SGHKS, CDR2 YYEKEE (reference sequence). The CDR3 consists of 15 residues. V gave up 0 bases and J gave up 7 bases, with 16 bases separating them. The CDR3 region has the DNA TGTGCCAGCAGCTTGGAATCATTCGGGGCTGGGACCCAGTACTTC. Its translation: CASSLESFGAGTQYF. The full variable domain, its missing parts supplied by reference TRBV5-5 and TRBJ2-5, is DAGVTQSPTHLIKTRGQQVTLRCSPISGHKSVSWYQQVLGQGPQFIFQYYEKEERGRGNFPDRFSARQFPNYSSELNVNALLLGDSALYLCASSLESFGAGTQYFGPGTRLLVL.

This clonotype was counted at least ten times. V and J are TRBV3-1 and TRBJ2-1; the D gene could be TRBD1 or TRBD2 (6 bases each). V was trimmed by 0 bases and J by 12 bases, leaving 12 bases between them. Germline-derived CDR1 and CDR2 are LGHDT and YNNKEL (reference sequence). The CDR3 contains 13 residues. CDR3 nucleotide sequence: TGTGCCAGCAGCCAAGATGAGGGGGGAAGGCAGTTCTTC. It yields the protein CASSQDEGGRQFF.

V is TRBV12-3 or TRBV12-4 and J is TRBJ1-5; tentatively, D is TRBD1 (6 bases). V was trimmed by 5 bases and J by 9 bases, leaving 17 bases between them. This CDR3 has 14 amino acids. Here the CDR3 DNA reads TGTGCCAGCAGTCCCGACAGGACCCTAGGGCCCCAGCATTTT. Its translation is CASSPDRTLGPQHF.

This clonotype was seen a few times. The chain combines TRBV4-2 with TRBJ1-1; 7 positions agree with TRBD1. J gave up 2 bases and V 3 bases, and 15 bases lay outside the gene matches. CDR3 size: 18 residues. Looked up from germline, CDR1 is LGHNA and CDR2 is YNFKEQ. The CDR3 nucleotides read TGTGCCAGCAGCCATCCGACAGGGCAAGTAGGTATCAACACTGAAGCTTTCTTT. It translates to CASSHPTGQVGINTEAFF.

This clonotype was seen a handful of times. The rearrangement joins TRBV5-1 to TRBJ1-1; possible D gene TRBD1, 5 bases. CDR1 and CDR2 (germline): SGHRS, YFSETQ. V lost 1 base to trimming and J lost 3 bases, with 10 bases between them. The CDR3 runs 14 residues. In DNA form, the CDR3 reads TGCGCCAGCAGCTTGCATCAGGGCTACACTGAAGCTTTCTTT. Translating it yields CASSLHQGYTEAFF.

A few counts support this clonotype. This rearrangement joins TRBV20-1 to TRBJ1-1, with D perhaps TRBD1 (5 bases). Germline CDR1 and CDR2: DFQATT and SNEGSKA (reference sequence). V was cut by 1 base and J by 1 base, with 10 bases left in between. The CDR3 covers 14 residues. CDR3 region: CSARVSGRNTEAFF. The CDR3 DNA reads TGCAGTGCTAGAGTTTCGGGGCGGAACACTGAAGCTTTCTTT.

This clonotype was observed at least ten times. The chain links TRBV29-1 to TRBJ1-5; tentatively, D is TRBD1 (5 bases). The CDR3 is 15 residues long. The germline gives CDR1 SQVTM, CDR2 ANQGSEA. The germline V and J ends were trimmed by 5 bases and 0 bases, with 14 bases remaining between them. CDR3 DNA: TGCAGCGTTTCCCAGGGCTTTTCTAGCAATCAGCCCCAGCATTTT. It encodes CSVSQGFSSNQPQHF.

This clonotype was found a few times. J is TRBJ2-1 and V is TRBV20-1; D perhaps matches TRBD1 (6 bases). This CDR3 is 15 amino acids long. Germline lookup yields CDR1 DFQATT and CDR2 SNEGSKA (reference sequence). V lost 3 bases to trimming and J lost 5 bases, with 17 bases between them. The CDR3 loop is CSASHWGQVDNEQFF. The CDR3 DNA is TGCAGTGCTAGCCATTGGGGGCAAGTCGACAATGAGCAGTTCTTC.